The subject of this entry is one TCR beta chain. Its target is unknown. The data were obtained in a study of cytomegalovirus exposure and HLA in healthy donors. Points from the study as a whole: Highly shared variants forming one cluster were likely a sequencing artifact. When a later analysis compared HLA-associated TCR beta chains with equally common others, the HLA-associated chains turned out to be more clonally expanded and to have lower generation probabilities. Per a later analysis, 15,000 to 20,000 TCR beta sequences showed association with HLA alleles at 0.05 false discovery rate.

The study ran its PCR with 60 Vbeta and 13 Jbeta primers. Repertoires were generated with immunoSEQ multiplex PCR, while TCRdb's copy carries only in-frame clones and drops some. The repertoire holds 150,000 to 200,000 clones, with 82% as singletons. Germline lookup yields CDR1 MDHEN and CDR2 SYDVKM. Deletions cut 5 bases from V and 3 bases from J, with 17 bases between. This CDR3 has 16 amino acids. This sequence was found in a man in his forties in good health and CMV-seronegative. Sequenced material: PBMCs. The chain is built from TRBV28 and TRBJ1-5, with a weak D call TRBD1 (5 bases). CDR3 nucleotide sequence: TGTGCCAGCAGTCCCCGCGGGAGGGGCGACAATCAGCCCCAGCATTTT. Encoded protein: CASSPRGRGDNQPQHF.